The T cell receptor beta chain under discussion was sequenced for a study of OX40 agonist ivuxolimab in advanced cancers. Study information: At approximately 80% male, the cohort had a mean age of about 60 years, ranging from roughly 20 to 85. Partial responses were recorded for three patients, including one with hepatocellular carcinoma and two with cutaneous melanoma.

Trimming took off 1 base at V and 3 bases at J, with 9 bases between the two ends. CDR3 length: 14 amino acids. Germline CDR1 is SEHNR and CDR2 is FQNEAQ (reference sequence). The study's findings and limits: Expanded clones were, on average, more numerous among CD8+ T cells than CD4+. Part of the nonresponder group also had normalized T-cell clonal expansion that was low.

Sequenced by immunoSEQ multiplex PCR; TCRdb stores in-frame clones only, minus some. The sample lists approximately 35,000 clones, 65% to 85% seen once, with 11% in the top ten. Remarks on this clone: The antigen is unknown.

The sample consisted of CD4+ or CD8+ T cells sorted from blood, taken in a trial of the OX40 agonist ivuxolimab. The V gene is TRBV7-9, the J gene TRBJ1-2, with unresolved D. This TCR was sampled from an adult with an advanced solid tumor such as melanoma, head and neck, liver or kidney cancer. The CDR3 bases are TGTGCCAGCAGCTTAGTTGATTCTTACTATGGCTACACCTTC. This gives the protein CASSLVDSYYGYTF.